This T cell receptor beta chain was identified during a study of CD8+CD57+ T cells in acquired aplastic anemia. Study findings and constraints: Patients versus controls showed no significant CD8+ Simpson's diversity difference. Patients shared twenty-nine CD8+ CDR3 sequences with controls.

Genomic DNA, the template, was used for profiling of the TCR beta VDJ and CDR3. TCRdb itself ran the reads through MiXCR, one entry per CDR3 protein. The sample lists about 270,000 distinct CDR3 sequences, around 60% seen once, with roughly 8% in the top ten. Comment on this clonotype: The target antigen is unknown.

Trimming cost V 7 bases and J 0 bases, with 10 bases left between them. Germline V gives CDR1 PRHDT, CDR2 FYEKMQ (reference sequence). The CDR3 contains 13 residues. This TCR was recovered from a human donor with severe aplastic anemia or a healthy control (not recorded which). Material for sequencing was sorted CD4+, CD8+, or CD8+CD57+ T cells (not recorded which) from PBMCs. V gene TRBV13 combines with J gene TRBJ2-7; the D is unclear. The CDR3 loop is CASMHGDSYEQYF. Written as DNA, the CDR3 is TGTGCCAGCATGCATGGTGACTCCTACGAGCAGTACTTC.